This is a list of T cell receptor beta chains from one sample in a study of shared clonotypes between healthy human individuals. Clones were sequenced by immunoSEQ multiplex PCR, and TCRdb holds only the in-frame ones, with some missing. The profile shows about 1,900,000 clones, over 85% of them singletons. The sample consisted of naive CD8+ T cells sorted from blood. These receptors originate from a man aged 18 to 30 in good health. Each CDR3 is given with its conserved first and last residue. A D gene is named only where the DNA matches it firmly. Clone sizes are given selectively: once, few, many, or a class where the clone is expanded.

TRBV13	TRBJ1-3	-	15	TRBD1	CASSLADRGINTIYF	TGTGCCAGCAGCTTAGCCGACAGGGGGATAAACACCATATATTTT
TRBV19	TRBJ1-5	-	14	-	CASSTRGAGQPQHF	TGTGCCAGTAGTACGCGGGGGGCAGGTCAGCCCCAGCATTTT
TRBV7-2	TRBJ2-7	-	14	-	CASSSFQGSYEQYF	TGTGCCAGCAGCTCGTTTCAGGGGTCCTACGAGCAGTACTTC
TRBV4-3	TRBJ2-1	-	15	-	CASSLRAGGSNEQFF	TGCGCCAGCAGCCTCCGAGCAGGAGGGAGTAATGAGCAGTTCTTC
TRBV9	TRBJ2-2	-	13	-	CASSVPNTGELFF	TGTGCCAGCAGCGTCCCGAACACCGGGGAGCTGTTTTTT
TRBV4-1	TRBJ1-5	-	15	TRBD1	CASSQDGTGNQPQHF	TGCGCCAGCAGCCAAGACGGGACAGGGAATCAGCCCCAGCATTTT
TRBV6-1	TRBJ2-7	-	12	-	CASIGRSYEQYF	TGTGCCAGCATAGGAAGATCCTACGAGCAGTACTTC
TRBV7-8	TRBJ2-7	-	15	TRBD2	CASSFRGEESYEQYF	TGTGCCAGCAGCTTTCGGGGGGAAGAGTCCTACGAGCAGTACTTC
TRBV4-1	TRBJ2-2	-	13	-	CASSQLLDGELFF	TGCGCCAGCAGCCAGCTTCTGGACGGGGAGCTGTTTTTT
TRBV6-5	TRBJ2-1	-	14	TRBD1	CASSPGQGNNEQFF	TGTGCCAGCAGTCCGGGACAGGGGAACAATGAGCAGTTCTTC
TRBV27	TRBJ1-3	-	14	-	CASSSGGPGNTIYF	TGTGCCAGCAGTTCCGGGGGTCCTGGAAACACCATATATTTT
TRBV13	TRBJ2-7	-	12	-	CASSLRPYEQYF	TGTGCCAGCAGCTTACGTCCCTACGAGCAGTACTTC
TRBV6-1	TRBJ1-5	-	14	-	CASSKTGSGQPQHF	TGTGCCAGCAGTAAAACAGGATCGGGTCAGCCCCAGCATTTT
TRBV9	TRBJ2-1	once	16	TRBD2	CASSIPLAGAYNEQFF	TGTGCCAGCAGCATCCCACTAGCGGGAGCGTACAATGAGCAGTTCTTC
TRBV13	TRBJ2-7	once	13	-	CASSPGRTYEQYF	TGTGCCAGCAGCCCTGGACGGACTTACGAGCAGTACTTC
TRBV6-6	TRBJ2-2	once	14	-	CASRHGDSPGELFF	TGTGCCAGCAGACACGGGGACTCCCCCGGGGAGCTGTTTTTT
TRBV28	TRBJ1-2	-	13	-	CASSLGTLYGYTF	TGTGCCAGCAGCCTCGGGACTCTCTATGGCTACACCTTC
TRBV11-2	TRBJ2-3	-	17	-	CASSDDPGTGNTDTQYF	TGTGCCAGCAGCGACGACCCCGGGACTGGAAACACAGATACGCAGTATTTT
TRBV5-4	TRBJ2-7	-	14	-	CASSLAYEPYEQYF	TGTGCCAGCAGCTTGGCTTACGAGCCCTACGAGCAGTACTTC
TRBV28	TRBJ1-1	-	14	-	CASSLRGLGTEAFF	TGTGCCAGCAGCCTCCGGGGTCTTGGCACTGAAGCTTTCTTT
TRBV7-2	TRBJ2-2	-	15	TRBD2	CASSQGLALGGELFF	TGTGCCAGCAGCCAGGGACTAGCCCTCGGCGGGGAGCTGTTTTTT
TRBV27	TRBJ2-7	few	14	TRBD2	CASSLRGSMYEQYF	TGTGCCAGCAGTTTGCGGGGGAGTATGTACGAGCAGTACTTC
TRBV4-3	TRBJ2-7	-	16	-	CASSQDEATRSYEQYF	TGCGCCAGCAGCCAAGATGAGGCGACACGATCCTACGAGCAGTACTTC
TRBV19	TRBJ2-7	-	13	-	CASSVLDGYEQYF	TGTGCCAGTAGTGTCCTCGACGGTTACGAGCAGTACTTC
TRBV18	TRBJ2-1	-	14	TRBD1	CASSPGQGANEQFF	TGTGCCAGCTCACCGGGACAGGGGGCGAATGAGCAGTTCTTC
TRBV25-1	TRBJ2-1	once	16	-	CASSEFQEDPYNEQFF	TGTGCCAGCAGTGAATTCCAGGAAGATCCCTACAATGAGCAGTTCTTC
TRBV28	TRBJ2-3	-	13	-	CASSLWLTDTQYF	TGTGCCAGCAGTTTATGGTTAACAGATACGCAGTATTTT
TRBV10-2	TRBJ2-3	-	17	-	CASSEPLADYSTDTQYF	TGCGCCAGCAGTGAGCCACTAGCAGATTATAGCACAGATACGCAGTATTTT
TRBV9	TRBJ2-5	-	14	-	CASSFGRQQETQYF	TGTGCCAGCAGCTTTGGGAGACAGCAAGAGACCCAGTACTTC
TRBV11-2	TRBJ2-5	-	13	-	CASRPWQQETQYF	TGTGCCAGTCGCCCGTGGCAGCAAGAGACCCAGTACTTC
TRBV9	TRBJ2-1	-	17	TRBD2	CASSVTQASGYYNEQFF	TGTGCCAGCAGCGTAACCCAAGCTAGCGGGTACTACAATGAGCAGTTCTTC
TRBV4-1	TRBJ2-7	-	16	TRBD1	CASSHMMGQGRNEQYF	TGCGCCAGCAGCCACATGATGGGACAGGGAAGGAACGAGCAGTACTTC
TRBV19	TRBJ2-1	once	12	-	CASSIYYNEQFF	TGTGCCAGTAGTATCTATTACAATGAGCAGTTCTTC
TRBV27	TRBJ2-3	once	15	TRBD2	CASSLSGGVTDTQYF	TGTGCCAGCAGTTTATCGGGGGGGGTCACAGATACGCAGTATTTT
TRBV7-2	TRBJ1-2	-	15	-	CASSWGVETNYGYTF	TGTGCCAGCAGCTGGGGGGTAGAGACTAACTATGGCTACACCTTC
TRBV4-1	TRBJ2-3	-	15	-	CASSHLATSTDTQYF	TGCGCCAGCAGCCACCTAGCGACTAGCACAGATACGCAGTATTTT
TRBV29-1	TRBJ2-1	-	15	-	CSVDSVTEGDNEQFF	TGCAGCGTTGATAGCGTGACGGAGGGAGACAATGAGCAGTTCTTC
TRBV7-9	TRBJ2-1	once	17	TRBD1	CASSLYFQGATYNEQFF	TGTGCCAGCAGCTTATATTTCCAGGGGGCCACCTACAATGAGCAGTTCTTC
TRBV6-5	TRBJ2-1	-	15	TRBD1	CASSYSRQGYNEQFF	TGTGCCAGCAGTTACTCGAGACAGGGCTACAATGAGCAGTTCTTC
TRBV7-9	TRBJ2-5	-	14	-	CASSPGAGAETQYF	TGTGCCAGCAGCCCGGGCGCAGGGGCAGAGACCCAGTACTTC
TRBV15	TRBJ1-6	-	13	-	CATSSYENSPLHF	TGTGCCACCAGCAGCTATGAAAATTCACCCCTCCACTTT
TRBV27	TRBJ1-1	-	16	TRBD1	CASSPRQGGMNTEAFF	TGTGCCAGCAGTCCAAGACAGGGGGGGATGAACACTGAAGCTTTCTTT
TRBV7-2	TRBJ2-7	-	15	TRBD2	CASSLEVAGAHEQYF	TGTGCCAGCAGCTTAGAAGTGGCGGGAGCCCACGAGCAGTACTTC
TRBV6-1	TRBJ2-2	-	14	-	CASSDRQYTGELFF	TGTGCCAGCAGTGATAGACAGTACACCGGGGAGCTGTTTTTT
TRBV2	TRBJ1-1	-	14	-	CASNLGHTNTEAFF	TGTGCCAGCAATTTGGGACATACGAACACTGAAGCTTTCTTT
TRBV5-8	TRBJ1-6	-	17	TRBD1	CASSLGAYRGDNSPLHF	TGTGCCAGCAGCTTGGGGGCTTACAGGGGGGACAATTCACCCCTCCACTTT